A selection of T cell receptor beta chains follows, all from one sample in a study of T cell responses to AZD1222 COVID-19 vaccine. Clones were read by immunoSEQ multiplex PCR, and TCRdb kept only the in-frame ones, dropping some. The repertoire holds about 150,000 clones, with 70% to 90% as singletons. The source was peripheral blood, collected after recovery from COVID-19. The receptors were sampled from an adult who had recovered from COVID-19. The CDR3 runs from the conserved cysteine through the conserved F or W. Fields, in order: J gene, clone size, V gene, D gene, CDR3 protein, CDR3 DNA. The D gene is left open where the match is weak. Some rows mark clone size as missing; the rest say once, few, many or name a class of expanded clone.

J gene: TRBJ2-3; clone size: -; V gene: TRBV9; D gene: TRBD1; CDR3 protein: CASSLLGQGGTDTQYF; CDR3 DNA: TGTGCCAGCAGCCTTCTCGGGCAGGGGGGCACAGATACGCAGTATTTT
J gene: TRBJ1-2; clone size: -; V gene: TRBV11-2; D gene: TRBD1; CDR3 protein: CASSFGTDRLGYTF; CDR3 DNA: TGTGCCAGCAGCTTCGGGACGGACAGGCTTGGCTACACCTTC
J gene: TRBJ1-2; clone size: -; V gene: TRBV6-5; D gene: -; CDR3 protein: CASRPTGERYGYTF; CDR3 DNA: TGTGCCAGCAGGCCAACAGGAGAACGCTATGGCTACACCTTC
J gene: TRBJ2-3; clone size: -; V gene: TRBV5-1; D gene: -; CDR3 protein: CASSPEYTDTQYF; CDR3 DNA: TGCGCCAGCAGCCCCGAGTACACAGATACGCAGTATTTT
J gene: TRBJ2-7; clone size: -; V gene: TRBV27; D gene: -; CDR3 protein: CASSPHARQISYEQYF; CDR3 DNA: TGTGCCAGCAGCCCCCATGCCAGGCAGATATCCTACGAGCAGTACTTC
J gene: TRBJ2-7; clone size: -; V gene: TRBV7-2; D gene: -; CDR3 protein: CASSSRAEYEQYF; CDR3 DNA: TGTGCCAGCAGCTCCCGGGCCGAATACGAGCAGTACTTC
J gene: TRBJ2-2; clone size: -; V gene: TRBV18; D gene: -; CDR3 protein: CASSPYSAANTGELFF; CDR3 DNA: TGTGCCAGCTCACCCTACTCGGCGGCGAACACCGGGGAGCTGTTTTTT
J gene: TRBJ2-3; clone size: -; V gene: TRBV6-5; D gene: TRBD2; CDR3 protein: CASSYKRGADTQYF; CDR3 DNA: TGTGCCAGCAGTTATAAGCGGGGGGCAGATACGCAGTATTTT
J gene: TRBJ2-7; clone size: -; V gene: TRBV6-6; D gene: -; CDR3 protein: CASSYSNGDEQYF; CDR3 DNA: TGTGCCAGCAGTTACTCGAACGGCGACGAGCAGTACTTC
J gene: TRBJ2-7; clone size: -; V gene: TRBV27; D gene: -; CDR3 protein: CASSPSVVILGYEQYF; CDR3 DNA: TGTGCCAGCAGCCCGTCCGTCGTGATTTTAGGTTACGAGCAGTACTTC
J gene: TRBJ2-5; clone size: -; V gene: TRBV28; D gene: -; CDR3 protein: CASSPGGGRRSLETQYF; CDR3 DNA: TGTGCCAGCAGTCCTGGGGGCGGGAGACGGAGTCTGGAGACCCAGTACTTC
J gene: TRBJ2-3; clone size: -; V gene: TRBV7-9; D gene: TRBD2; CDR3 protein: CASSLGGITDTQYF; CDR3 DNA: TGTGCCAGCAGCCTGGGAGGGATTACAGATACGCAGTATTTT
J gene: TRBJ2-1; clone size: -; V gene: TRBV7-2; D gene: TRBD2; CDR3 protein: CASSLDGTNYNEQFF; CDR3 DNA: TGTGCCAGCAGCTTGGATGGGACTAACTACAATGAGCAGTTCTTC
J gene: TRBJ2-1; clone size: -; V gene: TRBV6-2/TRBV6-3; D gene: -; CDR3 protein: CASGPTSYNEQFF; CDR3 DNA: TGTGCCAGCGGCCCGACTAGTTACAATGAGCAGTTCTTC
J gene: TRBJ2-7; clone size: -; V gene: TRBV19; D gene: -; CDR3 protein: CASSMGTNYEQYF; CDR3 DNA: TGTGCCAGTAGTATGGGGACAAACTACGAGCAGTACTTC
J gene: TRBJ2-5; clone size: -; V gene: TRBV4-1; D gene: TRBD1; CDR3 protein: CASSPYLGQGGETQYF; CDR3 DNA: TGCGCCAGCAGCCCTTATTTGGGACAGGGGGGAGAGACCCAGTACTTC
J gene: TRBJ1-2; clone size: -; V gene: TRBV29-1; D gene: -; CDR3 protein: CSVDRDYGYTF; CDR3 DNA: TGCAGCGTTGATAGGGACTATGGCTACACCTTC
J gene: TRBJ2-3; clone size: -; V gene: TRBV7-9; D gene: TRBD1; CDR3 protein: CASGSGTGGDTQYF; CDR3 DNA: TGTGCCAGCGGCTCCGGGACAGGAGGAGATACGCAGTATTTT
J gene: TRBJ2-7; clone size: -; V gene: TRBV7-2; D gene: -; CDR3 protein: CASSARDSLSYEQYF; CDR3 DNA: TGTGCCAGCAGCGCGCGGGACTCCCTCTCCTACGAGCAGTACTTC
J gene: TRBJ2-3; clone size: few; V gene: TRBV27; D gene: TRBD2; CDR3 protein: CASSLFPSVAGTDTQYF; CDR3 DNA: TGTGCCAGCAGCTTATTTCCCTCGGTAGCGGGGACAGATACGCAGTATTTT
J gene: TRBJ2-7; clone size: -; V gene: TRBV29-1; D gene: -; CDR3 protein: CSVELGSGYEQYF; CDR3 DNA: TGCAGCGTTGAATTGGGATCTGGCTACGAGCAGTACTTC
J gene: TRBJ2-6; clone size: -; V gene: TRBV15; D gene: -; CDR3 protein: CATSREVGSGANVLTF; CDR3 DNA: TGTGCCACCAGCAGAGAAGTAGGTTCTGGGGCCAACGTCCTGACTTTC
J gene: TRBJ2-2; clone size: -; V gene: TRBV19; D gene: -; CDR3 protein: CASSTSGAGELFF; CDR3 DNA: TGTGCCAGTAGTACCAGCGGAGCCGGGGAGCTGTTTTTT
J gene: TRBJ1-1; clone size: -; V gene: TRBV27; D gene: -; CDR3 protein: CASSLGRATEAFF; CDR3 DNA: TGTGCCAGCAGTTTAGGGAGGGCGACTGAAGCTTTCTTT
J gene: TRBJ2-5; clone size: -; V gene: TRBV5-4; D gene: -; CDR3 protein: CASSLERKETQYF; CDR3 DNA: TGTGCCAGCAGCTTGGAGAGGAAAGAGACCCAGTACTTC
J gene: TRBJ1-4; clone size: -; V gene: TRBV9; D gene: -; CDR3 protein: CASSVSGGRGEKLFF; CDR3 DNA: TGTGCCAGCAGCGTATCCGGGGGGCGAGGTGAAAAACTGTTTTTT
J gene: TRBJ2-5; clone size: -; V gene: TRBV11-2; D gene: -; CDR3 protein: CASSLGGGNQETQYF; CDR3 DNA: TGTGCCAGCAGCTTAGGGGGGGGCAACCAAGAGACCCAGTACTTC
J gene: TRBJ1-2; clone size: -; V gene: TRBV6-5; D gene: -; CDR3 protein: CASNPSVGWYGYTF; CDR3 DNA: TGTGCCAGCAATCCCTCGGTGGGGTGGTATGGCTACACCTTC
J gene: TRBJ2-1; clone size: -; V gene: TRBV14; D gene: TRBD1; CDR3 protein: CASSLGTGWDNEQFF; CDR3 DNA: TGTGCCAGCAGCCTCGGGACAGGGTGGGACAATGAGCAGTTCTTC
J gene: TRBJ1-1; clone size: -; V gene: TRBV11-2; D gene: -; CDR3 protein: CASSLETVEAFF; CDR3 DNA: TGTGCCAGCAGCTTAGAAACGGTCGAAGCTTTCTTT
J gene: TRBJ1-5; clone size: -; V gene: TRBV15; D gene: -; CDR3 protein: CATSWSGGDNQPQHF; CDR3 DNA: TGTGCCACCAGCTGGAGTGGAGGGGACAATCAGCCCCAGCATTTT
J gene: TRBJ1-2; clone size: -; V gene: TRBV13; D gene: -; CDR3 protein: CASSFTQNYGYTF; CDR3 DNA: TGTGCCAGCAGCTTCACCCAAAACTATGGCTACACCTTC
J gene: TRBJ2-1; clone size: -; V gene: TRBV9; D gene: -; CDR3 protein: CASSASPGRGVNEQFF; CDR3 DNA: TGTGCCAGCAGCGCTTCCCCCGGCAGAGGAGTCAATGAGCAGTTCTTC
J gene: TRBJ2-7; clone size: -; V gene: TRBV19; D gene: -; CDR3 protein: CASKRRADRSSYEQYF; CDR3 DNA: TGTGCCAGTAAAAGAAGGGCGGACAGAAGTTCTTACGAGCAGTACTTC
J gene: TRBJ2-2; clone size: once; V gene: TRBV4-1; D gene: TRBD2; CDR3 protein: CASSGTSGYTGELFF; CDR3 DNA: TGCGCCAGCAGCGGGACTAGCGGGTACACCGGGGAGCTGTTTTTT
J gene: TRBJ1-4; clone size: once; V gene: TRBV10-3; D gene: TRBD1; CDR3 protein: CAIRGRGPDEKLFF; CDR3 DNA: TGTGCCATCAGGGGCAGGGGGCCCGACGAAAAACTGTTTTTT
J gene: TRBJ2-7; clone size: -; V gene: TRBV11-2; D gene: -; CDR3 protein: CASADILSSYEQYF; CDR3 DNA: TGTGCCAGCGCTGACATCCTATCCTCCTACGAGCAGTACTTC
J gene: TRBJ2-2; clone size: -; V gene: TRBV28; D gene: -; CDR3 protein: CASSLVAAGELFF; CDR3 DNA: TGTGCCAGCAGCCTGGTCGCCGCCGGGGAGCTGTTTTTT
J gene: TRBJ2-3; clone size: -; V gene: TRBV5-6; D gene: -; CDR3 protein: CASSFSGTDTQYF; CDR3 DNA: TGTGCCAGCAGCTTCTCGGGCACAGATACGCAGTATTTT
J gene: TRBJ1-1; clone size: once; V gene: TRBV5-1; D gene: -; CDR3 protein: CASSLGSGGDMNTEAFF; CDR3 DNA: TGCGCCAGCAGCTTGGGTTCGGGGGGCGACATGAACACTGAAGCTTTCTTT
J gene: TRBJ1-3; clone size: -; V gene: TRBV9; D gene: -; CDR3 protein: CASSLGHSSGNTIYF; CDR3 DNA: TGTGCCAGCAGCTTAGGACATAGCTCTGGAAACACCATATATTTT
J gene: TRBJ2-3; clone size: -; V gene: TRBV28; D gene: TRBD2; CDR3 protein: CASSFVSAGGRGATDTQYF; CDR3 DNA: TGTGCCAGCAGTTTCGTATCGGCGGGAGGGAGGGGGGCTACAGATACGCAGTATTTT
J gene: TRBJ2-3; clone size: -; V gene: TRBV6-5; D gene: TRBD1; CDR3 protein: CASLYDRGPGDTQYF; CDR3 DNA: TGTGCCAGTCTATATGACAGGGGGCCAGGTGATACGCAGTATTTT
J gene: TRBJ1-1; clone size: -; V gene: TRBV11-2; D gene: -; CDR3 protein: CASSRTEQQAFF; CDR3 DNA: TGTGCCAGCAGCCGGACAGAACAACAAGCTTTCTTT
J gene: TRBJ1-1; clone size: -; V gene: TRBV2; D gene: -; CDR3 protein: CASTWTEYTEAFF; CDR3 DNA: TGTGCCAGCACCTGGACAGAATACACTGAAGCTTTCTTT
J gene: TRBJ2-1; clone size: -; V gene: TRBV5-4; D gene: -; CDR3 protein: CASSGRGRIDNEQFF; CDR3 DNA: TGTGCCAGCAGCGGCAGGGGACGGATCGACAATGAGCAGTTCTTC
J gene: TRBJ2-7; clone size: -; V gene: TRBV10-3; D gene: -; CDR3 protein: CATEEGEGYEQYF; CDR3 DNA: TGTGCCACAGAGGAGGGTGAGGGCTACGAGCAGTACTTC
J gene: TRBJ1-2; clone size: -; V gene: TRBV18; D gene: -; CDR3 protein: CASSPTYVGATNYGYTF; CDR3 DNA: TGTGCCAGCTCACCAACGTACGTAGGAGCTACTAACTATGGCTACACCTTC
J gene: TRBJ1-1; clone size: -; V gene: TRBV2; D gene: TRBD1; CDR3 protein: CASNRGVTEAFF; CDR3 DNA: TGTGCCAGCAACAGGGGGGTCACTGAAGCTTTCTTT
J gene: TRBJ2-5; clone size: -; V gene: TRBV14; D gene: -; CDR3 protein: CASSPEETQYF; CDR3 DNA: TGTGCCAGCAGCCCCGAAGAGACCCAGTACTTC
J gene: TRBJ2-2; clone size: -; V gene: TRBV4-3; D gene: TRBD1; CDR3 protein: CASQGDRGGTGELFF; CDR3 DNA: TGCGCCAGCCAGGGTGACAGGGGAGGCACCGGGGAGCTGTTTTTT
J gene: TRBJ2-6; clone size: -; V gene: TRBV5-1; D gene: -; CDR3 protein: CASSLFDSGANVLTF; CDR3 DNA: TGCGCCAGCAGCTTGTTCGACTCTGGGGCCAACGTCCTGACTTTC
J gene: TRBJ2-5; clone size: -; V gene: TRBV10-2; D gene: -; CDR3 protein: CASSVRTQETQYF; CDR3 DNA: TGCGCCAGCAGTGTACGGACTCAAGAGACCCAGTACTTC
J gene: TRBJ2-5; clone size: -; V gene: TRBV7-9; D gene: -; CDR3 protein: CASSLLRGRAIQETQYF; CDR3 DNA: TGTGCCAGCAGCTTATTACGGGGCAGGGCTATCCAAGAGACCCAGTACTTC
J gene: TRBJ1-3; clone size: -; V gene: TRBV4-1; D gene: -; CDR3 protein: CASSPLTYDSGNTIYF; CDR3 DNA: TGCGCCAGCAGCCCCCTGACGTATGACTCTGGAAACACCATATATTTT